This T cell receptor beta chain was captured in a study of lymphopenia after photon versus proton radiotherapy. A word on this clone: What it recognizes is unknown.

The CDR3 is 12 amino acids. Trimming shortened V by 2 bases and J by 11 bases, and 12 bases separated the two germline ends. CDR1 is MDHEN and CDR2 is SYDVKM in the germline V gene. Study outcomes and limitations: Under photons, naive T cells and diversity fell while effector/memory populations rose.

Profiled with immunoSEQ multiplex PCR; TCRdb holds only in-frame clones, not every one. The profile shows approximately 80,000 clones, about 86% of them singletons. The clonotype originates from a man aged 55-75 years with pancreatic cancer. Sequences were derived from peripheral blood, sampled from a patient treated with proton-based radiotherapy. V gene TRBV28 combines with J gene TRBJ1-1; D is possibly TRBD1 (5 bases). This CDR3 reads CASSLPHRDAFF. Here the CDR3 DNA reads TGTGCCAGCAGTTTACCGCATAGGGACGCTTTCTTT.